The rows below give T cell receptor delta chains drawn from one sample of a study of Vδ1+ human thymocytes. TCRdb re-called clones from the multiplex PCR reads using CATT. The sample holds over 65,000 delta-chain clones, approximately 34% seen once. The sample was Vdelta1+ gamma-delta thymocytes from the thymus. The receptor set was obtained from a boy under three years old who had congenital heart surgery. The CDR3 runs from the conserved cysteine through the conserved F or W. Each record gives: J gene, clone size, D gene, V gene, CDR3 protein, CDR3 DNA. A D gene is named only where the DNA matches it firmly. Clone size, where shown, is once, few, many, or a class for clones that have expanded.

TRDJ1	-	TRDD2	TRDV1	CALGELVYLPTSVRGQIDKLIF	TGTGCTCTTGGGGAACTAGTTTACCTTCCTACGTCCGTACGGGGACAAATCGATAAACTCATCTTT
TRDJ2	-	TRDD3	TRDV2	CACDRLTTGGMRMTAQLFF	TGTGCCTGTGACCGTCTAACGACCGGGGGGATGCGAATGACAGCACAACTCTTCTTT
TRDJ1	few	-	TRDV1	CALGELPFDVYTDKLIF	TGTGCTCTTGGGGAACTTCCTTTTGACGTCTACACCGATAAACTCATCTTT
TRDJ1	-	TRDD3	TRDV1	CALGELASLYWGILGYTDKLIF	TGTGCTCTTGGGGAACTCGCTTCTCTGTACTGGGGGATACTAGGGTACACCGATAAACTCATCTTT
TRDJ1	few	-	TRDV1	CALGEVLSTGHEGGPDKLIF	TGTGCTCTTGGGGAAGTCCTTTCTACGGGACACGAGGGAGGACCCGATAAACTCATCTTT
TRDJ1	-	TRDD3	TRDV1	CALGELRAYVLPNWGIYTDKLIF	TGTGCTCTTGGGGAACTTAGGGCCTACGTCCTTCCAAACTGGGGGATTTACACCGATAAACTCATCTTT
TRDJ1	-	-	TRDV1	CALGEDPPLPGAYTDKLIF	TGTGCTCTTGGGGAAGACCCCCCTCTGCCTGGGGCTTACACCGATAAACTCATCTTT
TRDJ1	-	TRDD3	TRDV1	CALGDQFPQGDTLTDKLIF	TGTGCTCTTGGGGACCAGTTCCCACAGGGGGATACGTTAACCGATAAACTCATCTTT
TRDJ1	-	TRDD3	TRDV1	CALGELIRSSILGDICCTDKLIF	TGTGCTCTTGGGGAACTCATCAGAAGTTCCATCCTGGGGGATATATGTTGCACCGATAAACTCATCTTT
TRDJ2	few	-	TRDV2	CACVEYPQLTAQLFF	TGTGCCTGTGTAGAGTACCCCCAATTGACAGCACAACTCTTCTTT
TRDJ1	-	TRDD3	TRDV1	CALGKHWGIKLIF	TGTGCTCTTGGGAAACACTGGGGGATCAAACTCATCTTT
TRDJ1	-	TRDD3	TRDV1	CALGELRQLGLEATDKLIF	TGTGCTCTTGGGGAACTCCGCCAACTGGGGCTAGAGGCCACCGATAAACTCATCTTT
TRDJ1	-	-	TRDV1	CALGELLVVPYTDKFIF	TGTGCTCTTGGGGAACTCCTGGTGGTCCCGTACACCGATAAATTCATCTTT
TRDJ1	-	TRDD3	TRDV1	CALGERTPPYWGILPMLYTDKLIF	TGTGCTCTTGGGGAAAGGACCCCCCCTTACTGGGGGATACTGCCCATGCTCTACACCGATAAACTCATCTTT
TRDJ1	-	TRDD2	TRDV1	CALGEWNFLRSSAANYTDKLIF	TGTGCTCTTGGGGAATGGAACTTCCTACGGTCGTCTGCAGCTAACTACACCGATAAACTCATCTTT
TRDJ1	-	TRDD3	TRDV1	CALGDPTRSGDTVPVDKLIF	TGTGCTCTTGGGGATCCTACCCGGTCTGGGGATACAGTGCCGGTCGATAAACTCATCTTT
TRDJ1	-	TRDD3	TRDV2	CACDATRGIRTIDKLIF	TGTGCCTGTGACGCCACTAGAGGGATACGGACGATCGATAAACTCATCTTT
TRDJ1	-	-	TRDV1	CALGESFRDGGLIF	TGTGCTCTTGGGGAAAGCTTTCGTGACGGGGGGCTCATCTTT
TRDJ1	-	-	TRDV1	CALGDRFLGYPDKLIF	TGTGCTCTTGGGGATCGCTTCCTTGGGTACCCCGATAAACTCATCTTT
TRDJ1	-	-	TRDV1	CALGEGRFKEDPGVHTKWKLIF	TGTGCTCTTGGGGAAGGTCGCTTTAAGGAAGACCCTGGGGTTCATACCAAGTGGAAACTCATCTTT
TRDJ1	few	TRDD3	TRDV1	CALGETSSYGTGGYTDKLIF	TGTGCTCTTGGGGAAACCTCCTCCTACGGCACTGGGGGGTACACCGATAAACTCATCTTT
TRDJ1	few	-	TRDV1	CALGDPISKRAVSRTLYTDKLIF	TGTGCTCTTGGGGACCCTATTTCCAAACGGGCAGTATCGAGAACACTGTACACCGATAAACTCATCTTT
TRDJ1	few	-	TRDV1	CALGELVRDYGLYTDKLIF	TGTGCTCTTGGGGAACTAGTACGGGATTACGGGTTGTACACCGATAAACTCATCTTT
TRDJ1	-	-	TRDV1	CALGELFPLGYRSYTDKLIF	TGTGCTCTTGGGGAACTATTCCCCCTTGGATACCGTTCGTACACCGATAAACTCATCTTT
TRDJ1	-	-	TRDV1	CALGGGSPPDKLIF	TGTGCTCTTGGGGGGGGCTCCCCTCCCGATAAACTCATCTTT
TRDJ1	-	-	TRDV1	CALGGLPLADKLIF	TGTGCTCTTGGGGGACTCCCCCTTGCCGATAAACTCATCTTT
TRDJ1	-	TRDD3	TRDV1	CALGALPPLYWGTPLYTDKLIF	TGTGCTCTTGGGGCTCTCCCCCCACTTTACTGGGGGACGCCTTTGTACACCGATAAACTCATCTTT
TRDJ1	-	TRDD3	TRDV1	CALGNCQNYLTYWGLRGYTDKLIF	TGTGCTCTTGGGAACTGTCAAAATTACCTCACGTACTGGGGATTAAGGGGCTACACCGATAAACTCATCTTT
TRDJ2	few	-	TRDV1	CALGAPFLQEYWGVFYAQLFF	TGTGCTCTTGGGGCCCCCTTCCTACAAGAGTACTGGGGGGTTTTTTACGCACAACTCTTCTTT
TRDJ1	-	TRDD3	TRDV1	CALGEPLVPILERGGYDTDNLIF	TGTGCTCTTGGGGAACCATTGGTTCCTATATTGGAGCGTGGGGGATACGACACCGATAACCTCATCTTT
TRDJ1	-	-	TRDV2	CATSSLWAPTDTDKLIF	TGTGCCACAAGTAGTCTCTGGGCCCCGACGGACACCGATAAACTCATCTTT
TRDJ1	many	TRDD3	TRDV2	CACDRTGGLCHTDKLIF	TGTGCCTGTGACCGTACTGGGGGATTGTGCCACACCGATAAACTCATCTTT
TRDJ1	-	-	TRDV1	CALGDRATLGDSDKLIF	TGTGCTCTTGGGGATCGTGCTACGTTAGGGGACTCGGATAAACTCATCTTC
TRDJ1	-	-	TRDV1	CALGDSPTSGRPYTDKLIF	TGTGCTCTTGGGGACTCCCCTACTTCCGGTAGACCGTACACCGATAAACTCATCTTT
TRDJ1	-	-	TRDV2	CACDRRLPPVPRLSDKLIF	TGTGCCTGTGATCGTCGACTGCCACCGGTACCCAGGCTCTCCGATAAACTCATCTTT
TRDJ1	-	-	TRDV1	CALGDPFLPQGRLGDEYTDKLIF	TGTGCTCTTGGGGACCCCTTCCTACCACAAGGAAGGCTGGGGGACGAGTACACCGATAAACTCATCTTT
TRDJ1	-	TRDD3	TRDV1	CALGEGWRIRATDKLIF	TGTGCTCTTGGGGAGGGGTGGAGGATACGCGCCACCGATAAACTCATCTTT
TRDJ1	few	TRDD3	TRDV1	CALGPIDWGSHTDKLIF	TGTGCTCTTGGGCCCATCGACTGGGGGAGCCACACCGATAAACTCATCTTT
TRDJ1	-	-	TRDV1	CALGDPIWSRKKLIF	TGTGCTCTTGGGGATCCAATCTGGTCTCGCAAGAAACTCATCTTT
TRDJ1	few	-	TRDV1	CALGELTPTSWGSNKLIF	TGTGCTCTTGGGGAACTAACCCCTACTTCCTGGGGGTCAAATAAACTCATCTTT
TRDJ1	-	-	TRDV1	CALGGDALSDKLIF	TGTGCTCTTGGGGGGGATGCGCTGTCCGATAAACTCATCTTT
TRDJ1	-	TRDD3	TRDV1	CALGELASGGYLYTDKLIF	TGTGCTCTTGGGGAACTAGCGTCTGGGGGATACCTTTACACCGATAAACTCATCTTT
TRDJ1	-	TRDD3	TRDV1	CALGELCSSPTWGISCAGTDKLIF	TGTGCTCTTGGGGAACTATGTTCTTCTCCTACCTGGGGGATAAGTTGTGCAGGCACCGATAAACTCATCTTT
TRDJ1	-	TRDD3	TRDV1	CALGEPLRDWGICRTDKLIF	TGTGCTCTTGGGGAACCCCTACGTGACTGGGGGATATGTAGGACCGATAAACTCATCTTT
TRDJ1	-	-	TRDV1	CALGEGCACTGLHRYTDKLIF	TGTGCTCTTGGGGAAGGGTGCGCATGTACTGGTTTGCACCGGTACACCGATAAACTCATCTTT
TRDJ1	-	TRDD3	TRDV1	CALGDPWGYTDKLIF	TGTGCTCTTGGGGATCCCTGGGGGTACACCGATAAACTCATCTTT
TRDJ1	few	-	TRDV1	CALGELRGEPDKLIF	TGTGCTCTTGGGGAACTGCGGGGGGAACCCGATAAACTCATCTTT
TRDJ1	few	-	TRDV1	CALGELRDPTRGDKLIF	TGTGCTCTTGGGGAACTCCGGGATCCTACGAGGGGCGATAAACTCATCTTT
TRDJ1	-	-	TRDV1	CALGELPPTDKLIF	TGTGCTCTTGGGGAACTCCCCCCCACCGATAAACTCATCTTT
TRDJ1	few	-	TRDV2	CASTNASQLRLGGTHTDKLIF	TGTGCCTCCACTAATGCCTCCCAGTTAAGATTGGGGGGGACCCACACCGATAAACTCATCTTT
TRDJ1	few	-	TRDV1	CALGEKVPTGFPYTDKLIF	TGTGCTCTTGGGGAAAAGGTGCCTACTGGGTTTCCGTACACCGATAAACTCATCTTT
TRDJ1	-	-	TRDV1	CALGELVGKRLHADKLIF	TGTGCTCTTGGGGAACTAGTTGGGAAACGGCTCCACGCCGATAAACTCATCTTT
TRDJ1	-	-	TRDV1	CALGELVTFLRMGDSTLIF	TGTGCTCTTGGGGAACTCGTTACCTTCCTACGAATGGGGGATTCAACACTCATCTTT
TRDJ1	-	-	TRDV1	CALGKAGLNYTDKLIF	TGTGCTCTTGGGAAGGCCGGCCTCAACTACACCGATAAACTCATCTTT